The 16 T cell receptor beta chains listed next were all sequenced from one sample in a study of blood T cells in healthy people across ages. Sample-barcoded 5' priming and a J-beta primer mix drove a second PCR of 7 to 11 cycles. From the 5' RACE reads, TCRdb called clonotypes with MiXCR, one entry per CDR3 protein. The profile covers approximately 1.5 million distinct CDR3 sequences, with roughly a third appearing a single time and around 11% taken by the ten largest. Sequencing was done on a sample of blood. The source of these receptors is a woman in her thirties in good health.

Only a few counts were recorded for this clonotype. The gene calls are TRBV29-1 and TRBJ2-7; a weak D match, TRBD1 (6 bases). The length of the CDR3 is 14 residues. The germline V and J ends were trimmed by 7 bases and 2 bases, with 18 bases remaining between them. Germline CDR1 SQVTM, CDR2 ANQGSEA. In nucleotides, the CDR3 is TGCAGCGCCTCAGACAGGCGATATACCTACGAGCAGTACTTC. Protein sequence: CSASDRRYTYEQYF.

This clonotype was seen many times. The chain uses TRBV27 and TRBJ2-3, with D uncertain. From germline, CDR1 is MNHEY and CDR2 SMNVEV (reference sequence). Trimming removed 1 base at V and 11 bases at J, with 13 bases between. CDR3 length equals 13 residues. CDR3 sequence: CASSLFSDKEQYF. CDR3 in DNA: TGTGCCAGCAGTTTATTCTCCGACAAGGAGCAGTATTTT.

V and J are TRBV30 and TRBJ1-4; TRBD1 is a possible D gene (5 bases). V lost 1 base and J 8 bases, leaving 20 bases between the germline ends. CDR1 is GTSNPN, CDR2 SVGIG, per germline (reference sequence). This CDR3 region has 16 residues. CDR3 region: CAWSGLAGTFGEKLFF. CDR3 DNA: TGTGCCTGGAGTGGACTTGCCGGGACTTTTGGAGAAAAACTGTTTTTT.

J is TRBJ2-5 and V is TRBV27, with 11 positions matching TRBD2. The V gene's germline CDR1 is MNHEY and CDR2 SMNVEV (reference sequence). The CDR3 is 18 residues long. V was clipped by 5 bases and J by 2 bases; unmatched bases: 13. CDR3 protein: CASSRRMTSGALQETQYF. Here the CDR3 DNA reads TGTGCCAGCAGTCGGAGGATGACTAGCGGGGCACTACAAGAGACCCAGTACTTC.

The chain carries TRBV5-1 and TRBJ1-4, with D possibly TRBD1 on 6 matching bases. V lost 2 bases and J lost 3, with 11 bases in between. The CDR3 has 15 amino acids. From germline, CDR1 is SGHRS and CDR2 YFSETQ. The CDR3 DNA follows: TGCGCCAGCAGCTTTTCGCGGGGGCCTAATGAAAAACTGTTTTTT. Translated: CASSFSRGPNEKLFF.

As DNA, the CDR3 is TGTGCCAGCAGCCGGCGCTGGGGGGAAGGGGGATATGGCTACACCTTC. Translating it yields CASSRRWGEGGYGYTF. The chain has TRBV6-1 and TRBJ1-2; possible D gene TRBD1, 6 bases. The CDR3 totals 16 residues. Trimming took 6 bases from V and 5 from J, leaving 22 bases between them. Germline CDR1 and CDR2: MNHNS and SASEGT.

This clonotype was observed a handful of times. V is TRBV4-1 and J is TRBJ2-2; tentatively, D is TRBD1 (5 bases). Germline-derived CDR1 and CDR2 are MGHRA and YSYEKL. Trimming took off 3 bases at V and 0 bases at J, with 14 bases between the two ends. The CDR3 length is 17 residues. Written as DNA, the CDR3 is TGCGCCAGCAGCCAGGGAAGGGGTAGTACGAACACCGGGGAGCTGTTTTTT. Protein sequence: CASSQGRGSTNTGELFF.

V gene TRBV12-3 or TRBV12-4 combines with J gene TRBJ1-2; D remains ambiguous. CDR3 size: 12 residues. V lost 6 bases and J 4 bases, leaving 9 bases between the germline ends. The CDR3 bases are TGTGCCAGCAGAACAGCTATCTATGGCTACACCTTC. Protein sequence: CASRTAIYGYTF.

V gene TRBV10-1 combines with J gene TRBJ2-4; D is unresolved. The end of the DNA aligns better with TRBJ2-7, so the J call may be wrong. The CDR3 is made up of 13 amino acids. Germline CDR1 and CDR2: WNHNN and SYGVQD (reference sequence). CDR3 sequence: CASSDLYRCEQYF. DNA for the CDR3: TGCGCCAGCAGTGATCTATATAGGTGCGAGCAGTACTTC.

The chain uses TRBV5-1 and TRBJ2-1, with D perhaps matching TRBD1 (6 bases). CDR1 SGHRS and CDR2 YFSETQ come from the germline V gene. The ends were cut back, 0 bases at V and 7 bases at J, with 17 bases in the middle. This CDR3 comprises 16 residues. CDR3 sequence (DNA): TGCGCCAGCAGCTTGGAGGGGACACCCCGGGGAAATGAGCAGTTCTTC. This gives the protein CASSLEGTPRGNEQFF. The full variable domain, completed using reference TRBV5-1 and TRBJ2-1, is KAGVTQTPRYLIKTRGQQVTLSCSPISGHRSVSWYQQTPGQGLQFLFEYFSETQRNKGNFPGRFSGRQFSNSRSEMNVSTLELGDSALYLCASSLEGTPRGNEQFFGPGTRLTVL.

This clonotype has more than one count but fewer than ten. The V call is TRBV6-6, the J call TRBJ1-6; unclear D gene. Trimming pared 2 bases from V and 8 bases from J, leaving 4 bases between. Germline-derived CDR1 and CDR2 are MNHNY and SVGAGI (reference sequence). This CDR3 has 12 residues. The DNA for the CDR3 is TGTGCCAGCAGTTACGTCGATTCACCCCTCCACTTT. It codes for CASSYVDSPLHF.

This clonotype was seen a few times. CDR3: CASSQDGRDYEQYF. The DNA of the CDR3 is TGTGCCAGCAGCCAAGATGGAAGAGACTACGAGCAGTACTTC. This chain uses TRBV3-1 with TRBJ2-7; the D is unclear. Trimming shortened V by 0 bases and J by 3 bases, and 9 bases separated the two germline ends. This CDR3 has 14 residues. In germline, CDR1 is LGHDT, CDR2 YNNKEL (reference sequence).

This clonotype has only a few counts. The chain couples TRBV9 to TRBJ2-3; D possibly matches TRBD1 or TRBD2 (6 bases each). Germline V CDR1 and CDR2: SGDLS, YYNGEE. V was shortened by 0 bases and J by 6 bases, with 11 bases between the two germline ends. The CDR3 is made up of 14 amino acids. The CDR3 here is CASSVESGADTQYF. Written as DNA, the CDR3 is TGTGCCAGCAGCGTAGAGTCGGGGGCTGATACGCAGTATTTT. The whole variable domain, filled in from reference TRBV9 and TRBJ2-3, reads DSGVTQTPKHLITATGQRVTLRCSPRSGDLSVYWYQQSLDQGLQFLIQYYNGEERAKGNILERFSAQQFPDLHSELNLSSLELGDSALYFCASSVESGADTQYFGPGTRLTVL.

The chain uses TRBV6-5 and TRBJ2-3; 7 nucleotides line up with TRBD2. Germline trimming cut 7 bases from V and 0 bases from J; bases unmatched to any gene: 7. The CDR3 spans 15 residues. The germline CDR1 and CDR2 sequences are MNHEY and SVGAGI. In DNA form, the CDR3 reads TGTGCCAGCACCCTGGGGGAGGGCAGCACAGATACGCAGTATTTT. This encodes CASTLGEGSTDTQYF.

V is TRBV21-1 and J is TRBJ2-2; TRBD1 is taken as the D call from the table, unchecked against the DNA. TRBV21-1 constitutes a pseudogene. The CDR3 extends over 13 amino acids. The chain's CDR3 is CASTSTGPGELFF. The CDR3 DNA reads TGTGCCAGCACCTCGACAGGTCCCGGGGAGCTGTTTTTT.

The rearrangement joins TRBV27 to TRBJ2-5; D uncertain. The CDR3 runs to 16 residues. CDR1 and CDR2 from the germline V gene are MNHEY and SMNVEV (reference sequence). Between the trimmed V and J ends, which lost 2 bases and 5 bases, there was a span of 18 bases. The CDR3 loop reads CASSLSPASTIETQYF. Written as DNA, the CDR3 is TGTGCCAGCAGTTTAAGTCCGGCGTCCACCATCGAGACCCAGTACTTC.